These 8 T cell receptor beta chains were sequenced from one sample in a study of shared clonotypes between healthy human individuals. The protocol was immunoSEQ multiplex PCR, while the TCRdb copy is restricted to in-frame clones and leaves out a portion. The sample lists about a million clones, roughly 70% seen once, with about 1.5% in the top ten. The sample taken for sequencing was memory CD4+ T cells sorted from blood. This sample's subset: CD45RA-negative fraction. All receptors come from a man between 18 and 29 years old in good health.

CDR3 coding DNA: TGTGCCAGCAGCACGGGACTAGCGGGAGGTTACAATGAGCAGTTCTTC. This encodes CASSTGLAGGYNEQFF. The J gene is TRBJ2-1, the V gene TRBV11-3; 15 nucleotides match TRBD2. This CDR3 region has 16 residues. The junction had 3 bases not matched to a gene; V was cut back by 5 bases and J by 4 bases. CDR1 SGHNT and CDR2 YENEEA come from the germline V gene.

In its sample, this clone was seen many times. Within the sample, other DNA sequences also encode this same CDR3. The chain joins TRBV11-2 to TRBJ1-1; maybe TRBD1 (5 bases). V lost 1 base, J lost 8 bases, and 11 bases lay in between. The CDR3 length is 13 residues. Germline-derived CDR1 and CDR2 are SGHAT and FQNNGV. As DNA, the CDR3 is TGTGCCAGCAGCTTAGGGGGGAGCTCCGAAGCTTTCTTT. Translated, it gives CASSLGGSSEAFF.

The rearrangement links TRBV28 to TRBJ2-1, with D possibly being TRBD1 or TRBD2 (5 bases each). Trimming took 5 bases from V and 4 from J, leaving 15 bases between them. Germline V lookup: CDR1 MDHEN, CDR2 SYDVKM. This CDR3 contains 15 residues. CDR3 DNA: TGTGCCAGCAGTCCGGGGACGCTTGATTACAATGAGCAGTTCTTC. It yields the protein CASSPGTLDYNEQFF.

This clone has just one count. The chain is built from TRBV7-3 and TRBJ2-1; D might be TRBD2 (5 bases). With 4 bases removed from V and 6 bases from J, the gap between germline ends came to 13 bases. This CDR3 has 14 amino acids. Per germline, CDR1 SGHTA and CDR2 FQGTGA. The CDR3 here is CASSYRGQVNEQFF. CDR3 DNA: TGTGCCAGCAGCTATCGAGGGCAGGTCAATGAGCAGTTCTTC.

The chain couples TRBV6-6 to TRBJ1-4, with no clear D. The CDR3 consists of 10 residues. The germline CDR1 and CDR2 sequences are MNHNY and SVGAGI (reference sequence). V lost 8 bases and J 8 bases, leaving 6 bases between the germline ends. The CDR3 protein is CASEREKLFF. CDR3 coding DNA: TGTGCCAGCGAACGAGAAAAACTGTTTTTT.

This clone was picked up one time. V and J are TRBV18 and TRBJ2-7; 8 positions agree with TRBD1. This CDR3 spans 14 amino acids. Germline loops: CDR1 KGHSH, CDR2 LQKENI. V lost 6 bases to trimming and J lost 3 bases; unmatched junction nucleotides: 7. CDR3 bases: TGTGCCAGCTCCCAAAAACAGGGGGACTACGAGCAGTACTTC. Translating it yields CASSQKQGDYEQYF.

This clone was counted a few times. CDR3 sequence (DNA): TGCGCCAGCAGTGAGTCGGGGAGCGTTCCGGGGGAGCAGTACTTC. Protein sequence: CASSESGSVPGEQYF. This chain uses TRBV10-2 with TRBJ2-7; possibly TRBD2 for D (5 bases). Trimming stripped 0 bases from V and 7 bases from J, with 16 bases between. The CDR3 covers 15 residues. CDR1 and CDR2 from the germline V gene are WSHSY and SAAADI.

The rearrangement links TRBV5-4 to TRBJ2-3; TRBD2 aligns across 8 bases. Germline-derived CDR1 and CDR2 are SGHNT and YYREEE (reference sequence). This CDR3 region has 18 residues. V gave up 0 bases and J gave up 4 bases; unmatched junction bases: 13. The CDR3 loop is CASSLGRGRRGPADTQYF. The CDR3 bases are TGTGCCAGCAGCTTGGGCCGCGGGAGGCGAGGTCCCGCAGATACGCAGTATTTT.